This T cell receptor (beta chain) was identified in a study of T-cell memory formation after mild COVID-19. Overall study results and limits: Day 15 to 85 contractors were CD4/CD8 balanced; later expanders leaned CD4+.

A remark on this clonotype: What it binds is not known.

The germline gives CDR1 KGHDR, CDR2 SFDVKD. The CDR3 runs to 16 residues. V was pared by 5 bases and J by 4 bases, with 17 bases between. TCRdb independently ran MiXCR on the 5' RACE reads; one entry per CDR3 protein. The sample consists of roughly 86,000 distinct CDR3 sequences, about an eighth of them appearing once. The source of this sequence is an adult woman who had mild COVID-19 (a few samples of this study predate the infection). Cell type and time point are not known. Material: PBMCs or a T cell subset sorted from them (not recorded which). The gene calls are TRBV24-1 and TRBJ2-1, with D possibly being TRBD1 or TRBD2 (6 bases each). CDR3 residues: CATSATDGGGYNEQFF. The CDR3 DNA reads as TGTGCCACCAGTGCCACGGACGGAGGGGGATACAATGAGCAGTTCTTC.